These 18 T cell receptor beta chains share one sample of origin, sequenced in a study of cytomegalovirus exposure and HLA in healthy donors. A multiplex PCR was run with 60 Vbeta primers and 13 Jbeta primers. Data came from immunoSEQ multiplex PCR; TCRdb stores just in-frame clones and leaves some out. The sample table sets out roughly 46,000 clones. The sequenced sample was PBMCs. The receptors were sampled from a woman aged 35 to 49 in good health and CMV-seronegative.

The chain couples TRBV6-5 to TRBJ2-1; D may be TRBD1 (7 bases). The CDR3 covers 16 residues. The germline gives CDR1 MNHEY, CDR2 SVGAGI. Trimming stripped 2 bases from V and 6 bases from J, with 17 bases between. The CDR3 spells CASSYEDRRRANEQFF. In nucleotides, the CDR3 is TGTGCCAGCAGTTACGAGGACAGGAGGAGGGCCAATGAGCAGTTCTTC.

The CDR3 nucleotides read TGCGCCAGCAGCCCGGCGAGGGTGAACACTGAAGCTTTCTTT. This translates into CASSPARVNTEAFF. V gene TRBV5-1 combines with J gene TRBJ1-1; no reliable D call. This CDR3 comprises 14 residues. CDR1 is SGHRS, CDR2 YFSETQ, per germline. V lost 4 bases and J lost 0, with 10 bases in between.

The chain employs TRBV30 and TRBJ2-3, with a tentative D call TRBD1 (6 bases). CDR1 is GTSNPN, CDR2 SVGIG, per germline (reference sequence). Trimming stripped 3 bases from V and 3 bases from J, with 7 bases between. This CDR3 is 12 amino acids long. CDR3 region: CAWSQGTDTQYF. CDR3 DNA: TGTGCCTGGAGCCAGGGGACAGATACGCAGTATTTT.

The rearrangement uses TRBV6-1 and TRBJ1-1; D gene ambiguous. The CDR3 covers 11 residues. V lost 6 bases and J 4 bases, leaving 6 bases between the germline ends. CDR1 is MNHNS and CDR2 is SASEGT in the germline V gene. CDR3 amino acids: CASRSFTEAFF. Here the CDR3 DNA reads TGTGCCAGCAGATCCTTCACTGAAGCTTTCTTT.

The chain links TRBV27 to TRBJ2-7; 7 nucleotides match TRBD2. The V gene end was trimmed by 2 bases and the J gene end by 4 bases; junction bases not matched to a gene: 8. CDR3 size: 15 residues. Germline CDR1 reads MNHEY; CDR2 reads SMNVEV (reference sequence). CDR3 loop: CASSLSPSGIYEQYF. In DNA form, the CDR3 reads TGTGCCAGCAGTTTAAGCCCCAGCGGGATTTACGAGCAGTACTTC.

This chain joins TRBV7-8 and TRBJ2-1; D gene unclear. The germline V and J ends were trimmed by 1 base and 0 bases, with 10 bases remaining between them. Germline V gives CDR1 SGHVS, CDR2 FQNEAQ. The CDR3 loop spans 16 amino acids. The CDR3 nucleotides are TGTGCCAGCAGCTTAGTTATGCCTAACTCCTACAATGAGCAGTTCTTC. Protein sequence: CASSLVMPNSYNEQFF.

The rearrangement uses TRBV7-2 and TRBJ2-1; weak D call: TRBD2 (7 bases). Between the trimmed V and J ends, which lost 5 bases and 5 bases, there was a span of 19 bases. From germline, CDR1 is SGHTA and CDR2 FQGNSA. CDR3 size: 16 residues. CDR3 protein: CASSDRGGPGDNEQFF. The CDR3 DNA is TGTGCCAGCAGCGATAGGGGAGGGCCAGGGGACAATGAGCAGTTCTTC.

J is TRBJ2-1 and V is TRBV21-1; the tabulated D call, TRBD2, remains unverified against the DNA. TRBV21-1 is given as a pseudogene. This CDR3 is built from 16 residues. CDR3 residues: CASSKDTTILNNEQFF. DNA for the CDR3: TGTGCCAGCAGCAAAGATACTACAATATTGAACAATGAGCAGTTCTTC.

The chain is built from TRBV11-2 and TRBJ2-2; 10 bases agree with TRBD2. Germline values: CDR1 SGHAT, CDR2 FQNNGV. The CDR3 spans 16 residues. Losses at the gene ends were 5 bases for V and 5 bases for J; bases not matched to a gene: 8. CDR3 sequence reads: CASSPLAGDGTGELFF. The DNA for the CDR3 is TGTGCCAGCAGCCCCCTAGCGGGAGATGGGACCGGGGAGCTGTTTTTT.

The chain has TRBV5-1 and TRBJ2-7; 7 positions match TRBD2. Germline trimming cut 4 bases from V and 7 bases from J; bases unmatched to any gene: 8. The CDR3 extends over 13 amino acids. Germline V lookup: CDR1 SGHRS, CDR2 YFSETQ. This chain's CDR3 is CASSPSSGIEQYF. CDR3 sequence (DNA): TGCGCCAGCAGCCCTTCGAGCGGGATTGAGCAGTACTTC.

For this clone: Germline and junction disagree at one end, which may indicate a read error. The chain employs TRBV2 and TRBJ2-4; 10 bases agree with TRBD1. The CDR3 is 11 amino acids. From germline, CDR1 is SNHLY and CDR2 FYNNEI. CDR3 protein: CASRTGGRLHF. The CDR3 DNA follows: TGTGCCAGCAGGACAGGGGGCCGTTTGCACTTC.

V is TRBV29-1 and J is TRBJ2-7; maybe TRBD1 (6 bases). The V gene lost 2 bases and the J gene lost 6 bases, with 14 bases spanning the gap. Germline lookup yields CDR1 SQVTM and CDR2 ANQGSEA. The CDR3 has 13 residues. This CDR3 reads CSVEPHRDGEQYF. CDR3 nucleotides: TGCAGCGTTGAACCCCACAGGGACGGCGAGCAGTACTTC.

This chain uses TRBV5-1 with TRBJ2-2; D perhaps matches TRBD1 (6 bases). The germline CDR1 and CDR2 sequences are SGHRS and YFSETQ. This CDR3 is 15 amino acids long. Deletions cut 4 bases from V and 2 bases from J, with 12 bases between. The CDR3 DNA is TGCGCCAGCAGCCTGTGGACAGCCAACACCGGGGAGCTGTTTTTT. Its translation is CASSLWTANTGELFF.

The chain is built from TRBV15 and TRBJ1-4, with unresolved D. The CDR3 length is 15 residues. Germline V gene sequence: CDR1 LNHNV, CDR2 YYDKDF (reference sequence). V was clipped by 6 bases and J by 1 base, with 12 bases between them. This CDR3 is CATRRRRETNEKLFF. CDR3 nucleotides: TGTGCCACCAGGAGGAGACGGGAAACTAATGAAAAACTGTTTTTT.

The J gene is TRBJ2-7, the V gene TRBV4-3; D may be TRBD1 (5 bases). Deletions cut 1 base from V and 2 bases from J, with 9 bases between. CDR3 length: 14 amino acids. Germline values: CDR1 LGHNA, CDR2 YSLEER. CDR3 sequence (DNA): TGCGCCAGCAGCCAAGGACAGAACGCCTACGAGCAGTACTTC. Encoded protein: CASSQGQNAYEQYF.

The V and J genes are TRBV11-2 and TRBJ1-6; D perhaps matches TRBD1 (6 bases). The ends were cut back, 5 bases at V and 5 bases at J, with 16 bases in the middle. The CDR3 is 16 residues long. In germline, CDR1 is SGHAT, CDR2 FQNNGV. CDR3 protein: CASSPSQGIDNSPLHF. The CDR3 DNA is TGTGCCAGCAGCCCCAGTCAGGGGATTGATAATTCACCCCTCCACTTT.

This chain links TRBV6-5 with TRBJ1-4, with D unclear. From germline, CDR1 is MNHEY and CDR2 SVGAGI. With 2 bases removed from V and 12 bases from J, the gap between germline ends came to 13 bases. This CDR3 spans 13 amino acids. CDR3 residues: CASSYGVSAELFF. The DNA for the CDR3 is TGTGCCAGCAGTTACGGAGTCAGCGCAGAACTGTTTTTT.

V is TRBV6-5 and J is TRBJ2-1, with 7 bases fitting TRBD2. With V trimmed by 0 bases and J by 11 bases, 4 bases remained unmatched. CDR1 is MNHEY, CDR2 SVGAGI, per germline. This CDR3 spans 13 amino acids. CDR3 sequence (DNA): TGTGCCAGCAGTTACTCTCTAGCGGAGAAGCAGTTCTTC. It specifies CASSYSLAEKQFF.